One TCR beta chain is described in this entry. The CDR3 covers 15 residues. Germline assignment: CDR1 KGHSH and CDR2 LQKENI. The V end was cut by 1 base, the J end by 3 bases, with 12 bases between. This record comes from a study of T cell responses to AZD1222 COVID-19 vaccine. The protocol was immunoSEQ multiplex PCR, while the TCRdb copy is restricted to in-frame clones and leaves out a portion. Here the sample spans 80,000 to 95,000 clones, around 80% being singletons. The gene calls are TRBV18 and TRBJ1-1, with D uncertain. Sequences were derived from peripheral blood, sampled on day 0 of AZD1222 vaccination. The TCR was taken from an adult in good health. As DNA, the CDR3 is TGTGCCAGCTCACCACAATTGGGTGTAGACACTGAAGCTTTCTTT. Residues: CASSPQLGVDTEAFF. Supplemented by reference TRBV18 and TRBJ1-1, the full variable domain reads NAGVMQNPRHLVRRRGQEARLRCSPMKGHSHVYWYRQLPEEGLKFMVYLQKENIIDESGMPKERFSAEFPKEGPSILRIQQVVRGDSAAYFCASSPQLGVDTEAFFGQGTRLTVV.